This T cell receptor (beta chain) was identified during a study of Ad26.COV2.S vaccination and SARS-CoV-2 variants. In the study overall: Ad26.COV2.S, an intramuscular injection, was given once or twice 56 days apart. Findings and caveats of the study: There was a possibility that the TCR breadth and depth analyses underestimated total T cell responses. The placebo group had lower spike-specific TCR breadth than the vaccine recipients did.

The germline gives CDR1 LGHDT, CDR2 YNNKEL (reference sequence). Trimming stripped 0 bases from V and 5 bases from J, with 7 bases between. The CDR3 is 13 residues long. The treatment is: about 20 received Ad26.COV2.S at low or high dose, single or two shots; roughly five received placebo; per-sample allocation not given. Following the first vaccine or placebo injection, samples were taken on day 63. Libraries were prepared by immunoSEQ multiplex PCR; TCRdb keeps only in-frame clonotypes and omits some of them. The table has roughly 300,000 clones, roughly 90% seen once. To note about this clone: The antigen is undetermined.

The sample consisted of peripheral blood, taken in a trial of Ad26.COV2.S vaccine versus placebo. The sequence came from a person between 18 and 59 years old who received the Ad26.COV2.S COVID-19 vaccine or a placebo. This chain links TRBV3-1 (or the pseudogene TRBV3-2) with TRBJ1-1, with D unclear. DNA for the CDR3: TGTGCCAGCAGCCAAGAATGGAAGACTGAAGCTTTCTTT. Translated: CASSQEWKTEAFF.